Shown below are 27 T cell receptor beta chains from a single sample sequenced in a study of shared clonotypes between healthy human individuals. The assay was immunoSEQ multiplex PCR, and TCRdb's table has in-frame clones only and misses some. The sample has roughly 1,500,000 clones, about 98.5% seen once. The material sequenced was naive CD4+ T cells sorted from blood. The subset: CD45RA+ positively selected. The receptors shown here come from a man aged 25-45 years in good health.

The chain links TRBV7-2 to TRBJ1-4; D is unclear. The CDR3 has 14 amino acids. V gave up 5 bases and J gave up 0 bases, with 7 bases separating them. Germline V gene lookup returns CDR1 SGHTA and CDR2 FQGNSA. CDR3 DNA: TGTGCCAGCAGCCCACAAGCAACTAATGAAAAACTGTTTTTT. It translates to CASSPQATNEKLFF.

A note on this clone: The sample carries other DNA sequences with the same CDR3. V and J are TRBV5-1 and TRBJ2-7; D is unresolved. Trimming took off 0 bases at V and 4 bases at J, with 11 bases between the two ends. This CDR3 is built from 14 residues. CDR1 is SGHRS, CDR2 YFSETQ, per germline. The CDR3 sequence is CASSLAPGRYEQYF. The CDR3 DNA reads TGCGCCAGCAGCTTGGCCCCGGGCAGGTACGAGCAGTACTTC.

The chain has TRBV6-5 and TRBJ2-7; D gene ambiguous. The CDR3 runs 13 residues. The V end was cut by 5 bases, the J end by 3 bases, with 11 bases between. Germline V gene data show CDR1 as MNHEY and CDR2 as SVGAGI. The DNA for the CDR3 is TGTGCCAGCAGTCTTACGCACGGCTACGAGCAGTACTTC. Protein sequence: CASSLTHGYEQYF.

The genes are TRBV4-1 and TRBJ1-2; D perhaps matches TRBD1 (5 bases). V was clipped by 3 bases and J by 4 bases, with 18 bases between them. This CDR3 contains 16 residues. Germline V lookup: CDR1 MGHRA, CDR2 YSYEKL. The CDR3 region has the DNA TGCGCCAGCAGCCAGGGAACCGGGACGGCTGTCTATGGCTACACCTTC. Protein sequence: CASSQGTGTAVYGYTF.

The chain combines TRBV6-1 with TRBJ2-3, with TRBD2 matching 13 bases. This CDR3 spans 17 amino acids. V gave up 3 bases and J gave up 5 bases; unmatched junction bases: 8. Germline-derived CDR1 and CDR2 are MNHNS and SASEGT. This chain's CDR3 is CASSDFGLAGVRDTQYF. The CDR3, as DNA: TGTGCCAGCAGTGACTTCGGACTAGCGGGAGTTAGAGATACGCAGTATTTT.

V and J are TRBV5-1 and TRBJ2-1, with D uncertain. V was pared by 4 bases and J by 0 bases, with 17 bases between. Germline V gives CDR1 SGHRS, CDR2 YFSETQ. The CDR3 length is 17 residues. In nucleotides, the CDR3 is TGCGCCAGCAGCGCCGCCGGTGGGCGGCGCTCCTACAATGAGCAGTTCTTC. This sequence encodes CASSAAGGRRSYNEQFF.

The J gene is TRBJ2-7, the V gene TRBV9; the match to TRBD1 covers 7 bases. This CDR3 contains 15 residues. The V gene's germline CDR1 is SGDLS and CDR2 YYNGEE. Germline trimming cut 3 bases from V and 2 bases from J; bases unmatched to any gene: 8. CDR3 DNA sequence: TGTGCCAGCAGCGCGCAAGGGACAGCACCCTACGAGCAGTACTTC. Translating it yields CASSAQGTAPYEQYF.

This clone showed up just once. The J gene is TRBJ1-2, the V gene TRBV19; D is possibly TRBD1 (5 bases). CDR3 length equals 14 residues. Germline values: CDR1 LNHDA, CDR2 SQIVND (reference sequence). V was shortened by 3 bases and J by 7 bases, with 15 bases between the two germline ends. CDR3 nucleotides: TGTGCCAGTAGTATTGGCCGGGACGATTCTGGCTACACCTTC. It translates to CASSIGRDDSGYTF.

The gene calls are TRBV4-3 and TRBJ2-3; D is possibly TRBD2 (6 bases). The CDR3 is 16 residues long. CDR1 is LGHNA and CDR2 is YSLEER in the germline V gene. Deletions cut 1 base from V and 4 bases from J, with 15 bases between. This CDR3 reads CASSQGVPGEADTQYF. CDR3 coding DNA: TGCGCCAGCAGCCAAGGGGTCCCGGGAGAAGCAGATACGCAGTATTTT.

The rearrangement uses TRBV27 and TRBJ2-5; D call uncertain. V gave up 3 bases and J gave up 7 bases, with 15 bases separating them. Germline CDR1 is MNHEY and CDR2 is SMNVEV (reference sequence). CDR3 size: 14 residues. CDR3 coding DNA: TGTGCCAGCAGTTTCATAGGGCCCCCCGGGACCCAGTACTTC. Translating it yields CASSFIGPPGTQYF.

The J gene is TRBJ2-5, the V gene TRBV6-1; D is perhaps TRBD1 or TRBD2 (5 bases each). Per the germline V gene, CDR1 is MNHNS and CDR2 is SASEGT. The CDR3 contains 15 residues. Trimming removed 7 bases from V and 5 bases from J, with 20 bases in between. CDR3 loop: CASIPPLRGRETQYF. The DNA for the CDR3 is TGTGCCAGCATCCCCCCGTTGAGGGGCCGGGAGACCCAGTACTTC.

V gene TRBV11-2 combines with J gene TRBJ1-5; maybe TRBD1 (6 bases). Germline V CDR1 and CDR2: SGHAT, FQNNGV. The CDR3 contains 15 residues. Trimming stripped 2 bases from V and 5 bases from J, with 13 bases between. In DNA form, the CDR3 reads TGTGCCAGCAGCTTATTTGGGGGCGCGGATCAGCCCCAGCATTTT. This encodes CASSLFGGADQPQHF.

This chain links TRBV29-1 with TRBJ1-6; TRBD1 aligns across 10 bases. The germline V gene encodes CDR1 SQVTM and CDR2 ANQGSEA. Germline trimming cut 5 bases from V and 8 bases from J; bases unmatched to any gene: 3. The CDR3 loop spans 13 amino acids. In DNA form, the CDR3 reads TGCAGCGTTTCCGGGACAGGGGATTCACCCCTCCACTTT. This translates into CSVSGTGDSPLHF.

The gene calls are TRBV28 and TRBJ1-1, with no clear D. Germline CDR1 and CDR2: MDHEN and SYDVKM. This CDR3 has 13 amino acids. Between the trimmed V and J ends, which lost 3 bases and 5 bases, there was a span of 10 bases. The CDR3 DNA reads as TGTGCCAGCAGTTTTCCGCTGCGGACTGAAGCTTTCTTT. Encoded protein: CASSFPLRTEAFF.

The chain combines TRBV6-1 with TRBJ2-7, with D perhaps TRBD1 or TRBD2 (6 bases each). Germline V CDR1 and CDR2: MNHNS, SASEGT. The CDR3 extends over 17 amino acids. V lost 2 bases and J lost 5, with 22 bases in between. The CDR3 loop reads CASSEFYLGGGFDEQYF. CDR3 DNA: TGTGCCAGCAGTGAATTCTATCTAGGAGGGGGATTCGACGAGCAGTACTTC.

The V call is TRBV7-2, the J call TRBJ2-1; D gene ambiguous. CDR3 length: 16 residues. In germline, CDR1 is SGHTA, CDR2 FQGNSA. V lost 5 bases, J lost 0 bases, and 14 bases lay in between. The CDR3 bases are TGTGCCAGCAGCGGATGGACGGCGGTCTCCTACAATGAGCAGTTCTTC. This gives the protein CASSGWTAVSYNEQFF.

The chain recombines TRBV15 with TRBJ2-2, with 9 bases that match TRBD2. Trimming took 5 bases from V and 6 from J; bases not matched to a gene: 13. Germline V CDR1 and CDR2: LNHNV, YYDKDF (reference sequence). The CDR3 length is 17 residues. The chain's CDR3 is CATSRTIGTSSPGELFF. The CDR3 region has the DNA TGTGCCACCAGCCGCACAATAGGGACTAGCTCTCCCGGGGAGCTGTTTTTT. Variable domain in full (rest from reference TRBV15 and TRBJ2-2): DAMVIQNPRYQVTQFGKPVTLSCSQTLNHNVMYWYQQKSSQAPKLLFHYYDKDFNNEADTPDNFQSRRPNTSFCFLDIRSPGLGDTAMYLCATSRTIGTSSPGELFFGEGSRLTVL.

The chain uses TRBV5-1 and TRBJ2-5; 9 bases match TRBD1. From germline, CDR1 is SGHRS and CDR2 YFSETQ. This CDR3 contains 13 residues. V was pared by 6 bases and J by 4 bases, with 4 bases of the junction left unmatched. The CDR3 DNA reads TGCGCCAGCATGCGACAGGGGGGAGAGACCCAGTACTTC. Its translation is CASMRQGGETQYF.

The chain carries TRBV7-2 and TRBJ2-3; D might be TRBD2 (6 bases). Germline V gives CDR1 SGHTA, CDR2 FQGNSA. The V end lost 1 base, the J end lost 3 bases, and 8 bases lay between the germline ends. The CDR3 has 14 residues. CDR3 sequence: CASSLVLATDTQYF. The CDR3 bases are TGTGCCAGCAGCTTAGTACTAGCTACAGATACGCAGTATTTT.

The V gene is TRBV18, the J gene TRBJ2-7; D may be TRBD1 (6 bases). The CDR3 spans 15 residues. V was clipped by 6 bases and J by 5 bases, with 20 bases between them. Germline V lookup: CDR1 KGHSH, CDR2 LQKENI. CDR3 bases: TGTGCCAGCTCCACAAACCAGGGGAGTAACGACGAGCAGTACTTC. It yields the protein CASSTNQGSNDEQYF.

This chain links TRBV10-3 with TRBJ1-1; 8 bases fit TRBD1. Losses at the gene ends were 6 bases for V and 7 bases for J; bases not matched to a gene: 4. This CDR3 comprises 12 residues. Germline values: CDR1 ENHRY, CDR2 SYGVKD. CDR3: CAISLTGDEAFF. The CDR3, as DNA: TGTGCCATCAGCCTGACAGGGGATGAAGCTTTCTTT.

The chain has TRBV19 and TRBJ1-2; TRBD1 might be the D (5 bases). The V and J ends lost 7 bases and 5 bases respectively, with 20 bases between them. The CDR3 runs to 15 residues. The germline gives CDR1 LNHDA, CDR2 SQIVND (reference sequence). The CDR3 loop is CASTMGQAPGYGYTF. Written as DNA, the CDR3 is TGTGCCAGTACTATGGGGCAGGCTCCTGGATATGGCTACACCTTC.

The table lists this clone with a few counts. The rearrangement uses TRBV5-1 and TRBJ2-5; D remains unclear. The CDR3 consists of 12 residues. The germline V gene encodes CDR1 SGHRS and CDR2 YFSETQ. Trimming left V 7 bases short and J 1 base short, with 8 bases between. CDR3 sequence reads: CASPDVQETQYF. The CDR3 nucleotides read TGCGCCAGCCCGGACGTCCAAGAGACCCAGTACTTC.

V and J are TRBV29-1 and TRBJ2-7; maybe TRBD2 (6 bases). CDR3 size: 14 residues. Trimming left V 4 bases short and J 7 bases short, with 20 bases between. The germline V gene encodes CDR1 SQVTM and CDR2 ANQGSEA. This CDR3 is CSVALKLANVEQYF. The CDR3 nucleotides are TGCAGCGTTGCCCTCAAACTAGCTAATGTGGAGCAGTACTTC.

The CDR3 coding sequence is TGTGCCAGCTCACCAACGGGACGAAACACCGGGGAGCTGTTTTTT. Translation gives CASSPTGRNTGELFF. The gene calls are TRBV18 and TRBJ2-2; D assignment may be TRBD1 or TRBD2 (5 bases each). CDR1 is KGHSH, CDR2 LQKENI, per germline. The CDR3 length is 15 residues. Trimming took off 2 bases at V and 2 bases at J, with 9 bases between the two ends.

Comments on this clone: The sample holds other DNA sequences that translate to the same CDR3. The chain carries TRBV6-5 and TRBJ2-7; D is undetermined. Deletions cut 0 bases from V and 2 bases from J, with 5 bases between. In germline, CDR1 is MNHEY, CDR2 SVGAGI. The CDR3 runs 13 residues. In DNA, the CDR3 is TGTGCCAGCAGTTACTCTGGGACCTACGAGCAGTACTTC. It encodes CASSYSGTYEQYF.

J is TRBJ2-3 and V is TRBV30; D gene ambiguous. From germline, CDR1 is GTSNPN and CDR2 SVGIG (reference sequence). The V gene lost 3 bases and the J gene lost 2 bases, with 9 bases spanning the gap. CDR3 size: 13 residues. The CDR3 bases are TGTGCCTGGAGATACGGAACCACAGATACGCAGTATTTT. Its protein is CAWRYGTTDTQYF.